This entry concerns a single T cell receptor (beta chain). 60 Vbeta and 13 Jbeta primers were used in PCR. In the original processing: Around 9.9 million shared chains were among the 60 million to 80 million unique TCR beta chains that a later analysis counted. The repertoire was sequenced with immunoSEQ multiplex PCR; TCRdb's copy has only in-frame clones and lacks some. V and J calls and clone size are as listed in that table; D and trimming were resolved from the DNA. The top ten hold under 7.5% of the sample, which has under 200,000 clones, 65% to 90% seen once. This sample is part of a study of cytomegalovirus exposure and HLA in healthy donors. CDR1 and CDR2 (germline): SGHAT, FQNNGV. The V end lost 5 bases, the J end lost 7 bases, and 26 bases lay between the germline ends. The CDR3 sequence is 17 residues long.

Material: PBMCs. The genes are TRBV11-2 and TRBJ2-5; perhaps TRBD1 as D (7 bases). The clonotype was recovered from a middle-aged man in good health and CMV-seropositive. CDR3 in amino acids: CASSPGTSAGPGGTQYF. The CDR3 DNA reads as TGTGCCAGCAGCCCTGGGACTTCGGCTGGCCCAGGGGGGACCCAGTACTTC. Using reference TRBV11-2 and TRBJ2-5 for the parts outside the CDR3, the full variable domain is EAGVAQSPRYKIIEKRQSVAFWCNPISGHATLYWYQQILGQGPKLLIQFQNNGVVDDSQLPKDRFSAERLKGVDSTLKIQPAKLEDSAVYLCASSPGTSAGPGGTQYFGPGTRLLVL.